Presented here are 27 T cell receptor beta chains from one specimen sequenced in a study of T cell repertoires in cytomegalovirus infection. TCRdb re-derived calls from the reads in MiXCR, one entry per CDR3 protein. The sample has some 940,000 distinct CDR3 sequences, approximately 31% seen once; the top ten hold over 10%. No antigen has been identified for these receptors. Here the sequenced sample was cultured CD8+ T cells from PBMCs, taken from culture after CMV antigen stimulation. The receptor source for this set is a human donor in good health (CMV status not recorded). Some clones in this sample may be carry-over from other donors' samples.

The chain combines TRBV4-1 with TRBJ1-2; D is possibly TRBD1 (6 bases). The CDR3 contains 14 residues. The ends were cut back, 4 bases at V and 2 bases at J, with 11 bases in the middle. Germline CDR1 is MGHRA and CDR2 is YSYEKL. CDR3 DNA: TGCGCCAGCAGCCCCGGACAGACAAACTATGGCTACACCTTC. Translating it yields CASSPGQTNYGYTF.

The chain's CDR3 is CASSYLGAYYGYTF. The CDR3 bases are TGTGCCAGCAGTTACTTAGGGGCCTACTATGGCTACACCTTC. The chain carries TRBV6-5 and TRBJ1-2, with a possible D match to TRBD1 (5 bases). Germline CDR1 and CDR2: MNHEY and SVGAGI. The CDR3 is made up of 14 amino acids. V was clipped by 1 base and J by 3 bases, with 9 bases between them.

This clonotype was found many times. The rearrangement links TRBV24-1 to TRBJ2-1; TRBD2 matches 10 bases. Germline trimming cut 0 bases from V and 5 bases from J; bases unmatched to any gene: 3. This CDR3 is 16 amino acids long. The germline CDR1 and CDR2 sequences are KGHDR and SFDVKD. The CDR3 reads CATSDLLAGAHNEQFF. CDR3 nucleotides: TGTGCCACCAGTGATTTGCTAGCGGGGGCCCACAATGAGCAGTTCTTC.

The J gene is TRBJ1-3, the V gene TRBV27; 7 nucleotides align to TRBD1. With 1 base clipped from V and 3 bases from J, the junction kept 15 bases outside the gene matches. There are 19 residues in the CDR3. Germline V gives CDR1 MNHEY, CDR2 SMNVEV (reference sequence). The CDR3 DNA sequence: TGTGCCAGCAGTTTATTGGCCCCCCAGGCAGGGGGGTTTGGAAACACCATATATTTT. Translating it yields CASSLLAPQAGGFGNTIYF.

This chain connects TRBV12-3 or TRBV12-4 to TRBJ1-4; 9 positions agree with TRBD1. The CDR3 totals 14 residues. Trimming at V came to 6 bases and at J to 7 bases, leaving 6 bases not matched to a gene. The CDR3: CASSLQGAVEKLFF. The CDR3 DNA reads TGTGCCAGCAGCTTACAGGGGGCGGTTGAAAAACTGTTTTTT.

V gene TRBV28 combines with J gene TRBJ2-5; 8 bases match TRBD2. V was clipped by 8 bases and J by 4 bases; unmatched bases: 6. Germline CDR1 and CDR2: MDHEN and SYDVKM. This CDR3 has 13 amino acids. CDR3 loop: CASEAGDGETQYF. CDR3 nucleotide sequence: TGTGCCAGCGAAGCGGGGGACGGAGAGACCCAGTACTTC.

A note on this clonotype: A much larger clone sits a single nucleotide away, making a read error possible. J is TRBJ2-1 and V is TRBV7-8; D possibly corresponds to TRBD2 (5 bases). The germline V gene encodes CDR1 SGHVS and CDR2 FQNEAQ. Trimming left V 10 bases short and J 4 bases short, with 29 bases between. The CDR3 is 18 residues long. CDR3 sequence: CANIHGGRGSTIYNEQFF. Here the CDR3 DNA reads TGTGCCAACATCCACGGAGGCCGGGGTAGTACCATATACAATGAGCAGTTCTTC.

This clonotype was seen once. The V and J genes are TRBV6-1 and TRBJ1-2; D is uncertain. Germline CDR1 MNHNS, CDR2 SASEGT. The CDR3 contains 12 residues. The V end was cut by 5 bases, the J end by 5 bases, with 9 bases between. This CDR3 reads CASSSSSYGYTF. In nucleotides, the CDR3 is TGTGCCAGCAGTTCGTCTTCGTATGGCTACACCTTC.

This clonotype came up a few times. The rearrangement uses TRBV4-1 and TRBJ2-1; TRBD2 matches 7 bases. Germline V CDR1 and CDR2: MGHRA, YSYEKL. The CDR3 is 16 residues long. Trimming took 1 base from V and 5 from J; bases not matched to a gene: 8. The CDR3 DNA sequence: TGCGCCAGCAGCCAAGGGTTCAGGGAGGGAAACAATGAGCAGTTCTTC. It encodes CASSQGFREGNNEQFF.

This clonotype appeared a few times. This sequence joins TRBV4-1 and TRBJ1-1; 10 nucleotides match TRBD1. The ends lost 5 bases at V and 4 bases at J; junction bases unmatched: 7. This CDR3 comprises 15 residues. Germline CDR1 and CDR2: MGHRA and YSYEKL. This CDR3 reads CASSSTGGRATEAFF. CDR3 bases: TGCGCCAGCAGCTCGACAGGGGGCCGGGCCACTGAAGCTTTCTTT.

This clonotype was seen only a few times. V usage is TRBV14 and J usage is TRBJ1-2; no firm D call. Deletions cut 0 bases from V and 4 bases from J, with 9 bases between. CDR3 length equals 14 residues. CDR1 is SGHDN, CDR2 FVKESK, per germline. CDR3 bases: TGTGCCAGCAGCCAAGATCGCGTTATCTATGGCTACACCTTC. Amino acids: CASSQDRVIYGYTF.

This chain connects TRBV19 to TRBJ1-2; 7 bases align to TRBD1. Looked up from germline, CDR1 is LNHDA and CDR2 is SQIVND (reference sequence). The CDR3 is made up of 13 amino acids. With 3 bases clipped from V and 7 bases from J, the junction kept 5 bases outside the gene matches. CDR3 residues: CASSIPGDSGYTF. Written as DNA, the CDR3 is TGTGCCAGTAGTATCCCAGGGGACAGTGGCTACACCTTC.

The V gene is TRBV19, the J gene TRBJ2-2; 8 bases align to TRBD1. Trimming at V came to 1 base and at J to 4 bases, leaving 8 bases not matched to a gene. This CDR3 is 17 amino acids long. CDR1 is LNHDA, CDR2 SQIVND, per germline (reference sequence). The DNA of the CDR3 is TGTGCCAGTAGTATAGTAAGGCGACAGGGGATCACCGGGGAGCTGTTTTTT. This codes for CASSIVRRQGITGELFF.

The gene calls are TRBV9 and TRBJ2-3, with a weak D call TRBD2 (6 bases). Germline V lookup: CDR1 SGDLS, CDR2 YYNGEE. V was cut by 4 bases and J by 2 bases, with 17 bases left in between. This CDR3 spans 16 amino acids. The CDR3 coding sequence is TGTGCCAGCAGCTCCAGTAGGGGCGGGGTCACAGATACGCAGTATTTT. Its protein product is CASSSSRGGVTDTQYF. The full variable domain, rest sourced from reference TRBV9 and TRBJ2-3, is DSGVTQTPKHLITATGQRVTLRCSPRSGDLSVYWYQQSLDQGLQFLIQYYNGEERAKGNILERFSAQQFPDLHSELNLSSLELGDSALYFCASSSSRGGVTDTQYFGPGTRLTVL.

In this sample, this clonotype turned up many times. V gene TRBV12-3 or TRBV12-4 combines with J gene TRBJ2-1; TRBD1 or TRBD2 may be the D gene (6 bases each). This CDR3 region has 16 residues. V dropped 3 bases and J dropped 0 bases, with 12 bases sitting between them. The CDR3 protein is CASSFWGASSYNEQFF. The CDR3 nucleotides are TGTGCCAGCAGTTTTTGGGGGGCCAGCTCCTACAATGAGCAGTTCTTC.

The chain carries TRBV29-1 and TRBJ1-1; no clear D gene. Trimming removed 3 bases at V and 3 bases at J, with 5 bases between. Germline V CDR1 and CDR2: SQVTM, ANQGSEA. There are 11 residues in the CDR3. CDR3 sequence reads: CSVDRHTEAFF. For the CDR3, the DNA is TGCAGCGTTGACCGTCACACTGAAGCTTTCTTT.

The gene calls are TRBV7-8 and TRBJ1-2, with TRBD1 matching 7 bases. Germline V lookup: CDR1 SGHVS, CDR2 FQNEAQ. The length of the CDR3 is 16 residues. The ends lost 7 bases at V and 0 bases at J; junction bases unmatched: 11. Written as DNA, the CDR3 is TGTGCCAGCACAGTCCTCGACAGGGCTCCTAACTATGGCTACACCTTC. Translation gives CASTVLDRAPNYGYTF.

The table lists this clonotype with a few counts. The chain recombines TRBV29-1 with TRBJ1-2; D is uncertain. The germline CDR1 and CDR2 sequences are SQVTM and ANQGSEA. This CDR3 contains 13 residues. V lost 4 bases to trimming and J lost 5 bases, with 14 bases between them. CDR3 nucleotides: TGCAGCGTTGTGGGCTCTCTCGTGTATGGCTACACCTTC. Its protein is CSVVGSLVYGYTF.

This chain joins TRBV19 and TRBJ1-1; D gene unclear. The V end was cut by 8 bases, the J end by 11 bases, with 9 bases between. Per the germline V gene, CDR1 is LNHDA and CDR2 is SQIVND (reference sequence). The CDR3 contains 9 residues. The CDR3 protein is CASGPAAFF. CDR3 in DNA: TGTGCCAGTGGGCCGGCGGCTTTCTTT.

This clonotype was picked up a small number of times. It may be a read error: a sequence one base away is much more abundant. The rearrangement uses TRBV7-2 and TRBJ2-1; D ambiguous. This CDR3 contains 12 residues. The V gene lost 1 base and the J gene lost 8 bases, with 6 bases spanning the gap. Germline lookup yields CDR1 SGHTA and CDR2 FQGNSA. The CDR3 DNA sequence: TGTGCCAGCAGCTTAGGGCGCTATGAGCAGTTCTTC. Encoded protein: CASSLGRYEQFF.

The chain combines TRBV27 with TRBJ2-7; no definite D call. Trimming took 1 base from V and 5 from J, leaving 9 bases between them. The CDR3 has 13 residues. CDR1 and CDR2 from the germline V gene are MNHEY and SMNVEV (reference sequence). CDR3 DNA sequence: TGTGCCAGCAGTTTATTGGTGGGCCACGAGCAGTACGTC. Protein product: CASSLLVGHEQYV.

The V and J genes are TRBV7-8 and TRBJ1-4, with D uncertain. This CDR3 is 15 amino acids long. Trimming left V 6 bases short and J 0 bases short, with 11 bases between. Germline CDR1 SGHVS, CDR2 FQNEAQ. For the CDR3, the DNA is TGTGCCAGCAGGGCTACCAGAACAACTAATGAAAAACTGTTTTTT. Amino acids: CASRATRTTNEKLFF.

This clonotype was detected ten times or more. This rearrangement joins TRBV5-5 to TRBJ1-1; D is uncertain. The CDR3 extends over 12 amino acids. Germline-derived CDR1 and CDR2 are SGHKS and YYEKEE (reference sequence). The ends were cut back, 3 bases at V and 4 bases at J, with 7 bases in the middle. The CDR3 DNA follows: TGTGCCAGCAGCTCTACAGTCACTGAAGCTTTCTTT. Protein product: CASSSTVTEAFF.

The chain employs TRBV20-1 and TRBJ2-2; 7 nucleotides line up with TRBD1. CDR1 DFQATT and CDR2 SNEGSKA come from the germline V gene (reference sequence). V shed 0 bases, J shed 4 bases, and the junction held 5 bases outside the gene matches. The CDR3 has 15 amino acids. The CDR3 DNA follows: TGCAGTGCTAGAGATCGTCACAGGGGCACCGGGGAGCTGTTTTTT. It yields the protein CSARDRHRGTGELFF.

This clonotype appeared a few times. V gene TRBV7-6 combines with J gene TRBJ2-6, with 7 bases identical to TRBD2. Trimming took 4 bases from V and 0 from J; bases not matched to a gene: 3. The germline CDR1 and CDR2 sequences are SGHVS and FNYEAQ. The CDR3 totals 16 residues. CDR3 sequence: CASSWRERSGANVLTF. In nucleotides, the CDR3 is TGTGCCAGCAGCTGGCGGGAGCGCTCTGGGGCCAACGTCCTGACTTTC. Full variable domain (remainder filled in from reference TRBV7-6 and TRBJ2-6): GAGVSQSPRYKVTKRGQDVALRCDPISGHVSLYWYRQALGQGPEFLTYFNYEAQQDKSGLPNDRFSAERPEGSISTLTIQRTEQRDSAMYRCASSWRERSGANVLTFGAGSRLTVL.

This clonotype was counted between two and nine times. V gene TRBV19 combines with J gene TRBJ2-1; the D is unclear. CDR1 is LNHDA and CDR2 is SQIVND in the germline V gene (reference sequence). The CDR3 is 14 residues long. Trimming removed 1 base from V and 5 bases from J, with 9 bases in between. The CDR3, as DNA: TGTGCCAGTAGTATAGCTCCCCCGAACAATGAGCAGTTCTTC. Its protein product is CASSIAPPNNEQFF. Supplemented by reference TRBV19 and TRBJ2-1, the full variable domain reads DGGITQSPKYLFRKEGQNVTLSCEQNLNHDAMYWYRQDPGQGLRLIYYSQIVNDFQKGDIAEGYSVSREKKESFPLTVTSAQKNPTAFYLCASSIAPPNNEQFFGPGTRLTVL.

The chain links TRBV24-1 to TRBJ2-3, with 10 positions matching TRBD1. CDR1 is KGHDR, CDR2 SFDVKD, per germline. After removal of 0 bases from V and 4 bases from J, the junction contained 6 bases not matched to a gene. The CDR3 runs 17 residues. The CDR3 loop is CATSDLPGQGIPDTQYF. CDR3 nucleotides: TGTGCCACCAGTGATTTGCCGGGACAGGGGATCCCAGATACGCAGTATTTT.